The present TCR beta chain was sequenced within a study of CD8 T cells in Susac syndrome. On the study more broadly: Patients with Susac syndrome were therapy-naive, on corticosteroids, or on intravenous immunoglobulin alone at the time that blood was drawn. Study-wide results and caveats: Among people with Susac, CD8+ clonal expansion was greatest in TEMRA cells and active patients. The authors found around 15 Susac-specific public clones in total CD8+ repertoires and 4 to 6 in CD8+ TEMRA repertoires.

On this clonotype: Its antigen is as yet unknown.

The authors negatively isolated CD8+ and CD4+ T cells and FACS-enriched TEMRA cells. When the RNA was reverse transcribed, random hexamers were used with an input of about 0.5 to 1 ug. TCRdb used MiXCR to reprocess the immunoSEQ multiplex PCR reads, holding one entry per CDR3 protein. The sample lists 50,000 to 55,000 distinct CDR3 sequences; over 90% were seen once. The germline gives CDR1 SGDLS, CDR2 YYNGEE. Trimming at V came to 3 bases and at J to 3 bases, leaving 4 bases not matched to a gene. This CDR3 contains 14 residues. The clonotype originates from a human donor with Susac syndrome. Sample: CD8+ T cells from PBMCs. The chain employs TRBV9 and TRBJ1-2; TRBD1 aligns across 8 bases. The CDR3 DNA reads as TGTGCCAGCAGCGGCCAGGGGGCGGACTATGGCTACACCTTC. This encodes CASSGQGADYGYTF.